Below are 3 T cell receptor beta chains sequenced from a single sample in a study of Ad26.COV2.S vaccination and SARS-CoV-2 variants. The treatment: 15 to 20 received Ad26.COV2.S at low or high dose, single or two shots; 5 received placebo; per-sample allocation not given. Sampling was done on day 63 after the first vaccine or placebo injection. Method: immunoSEQ multiplex PCR; TCRdb's copy keeps in-frame clones and lacks some. Of approximately 300,000 clones listed, about 85% were seen once; the top ten hold 2.1%. This material consisted of peripheral blood, taken in a trial of Ad26.COV2.S vaccine versus placebo. These receptors were taken from a person between 18 and 65 years old who received the Ad26.COV2.S COVID-19 vaccine or a placebo.

This chain links TRBV5-6 with TRBJ1-2; D uncertain. Looked up from germline, CDR1 is SGHDT and CDR2 is YYEEEE. The CDR3 has 14 amino acids. V was pared by 2 bases and J by 4 bases, with 12 bases between. CDR3 nucleotides: TGTGCCAGCAGCTTAGGCACCAACTCCTATGGCTACACCTTC. This sequence encodes CASSLGTNSYGYTF.

The rearrangement links TRBV11-2 to TRBJ1-4; D remains ambiguous. The CDR3 totals 15 residues. Between the trimmed V and J ends, which lost 3 bases and 2 bases, there was a span of 10 bases. CDR1 is SGHAT and CDR2 is FQNNGV in the germline V gene. CDR3 residues: CASSFSGGTNEKLFF. The CDR3 DNA is TGTGCCAGCAGCTTTTCAGGCGGTACTAATGAAAAACTGTTTTTT. Full variable domain (outside the CDR3, taken from reference TRBV11-2 and TRBJ1-4): EAGVAQSPRYKIIEKRQSVAFWCNPISGHATLYWYQQILGQGPKLLIQFQNNGVVDDSQLPKDRFSAERLKGVDSTLKIQPAKLEDSAVYLCASSFSGGTNEKLFFGSGTQLSVL.

V and J are TRBV27 and TRBJ1-1, with 9 bases that match TRBD1. The CDR3 sequence is 14 residues long. CDR1 is MNHEY and CDR2 is SMNVEV in the germline V gene (reference sequence). With 5 bases clipped from V and 6 bases from J, the junction kept 7 bases outside the gene matches. The CDR3 is CASSPQGAVAEAFF. In nucleotides, the CDR3 is TGTGCCAGCAGTCCACAGGGGGCGGTTGCTGAAGCTTTCTTT.